This T cell receptor (beta chain) was captured in a study of blood T cells in healthy people across ages. Overall study context: Every two T cells gave about one barcoded beta molecule via template switching. General study results and limits: Changes seen in expanded clonotypes were possibly confounded by donor CMV status left unknown.

Alongside a J-beta primer mix, a sample-barcoded 5' primer served in a second PCR lasting roughly 7 to 11 cycles. Unique molecular identifiers of 12 random nucleotides labeled each cDNA. Paired-end reads containing CDR3 totaled no fewer than 3 million for each sample. Each CDR3 protein is one row after TCRdb ran MiXCR on the 5' RACE reads. The profile covers approximately 1.5 million distinct CDR3 sequences, with roughly 43% appearing a single time and just over 4% taken by the ten largest. To note about this clonotype: Its antigen is not known.

The CDR3 consists of 15 residues. Germline V gives CDR1 LGHDT, CDR2 YNNKEL (reference sequence). V was shortened by 2 bases and J by 8 bases, with 15 bases between the two germline ends. Sequencing was performed on blood. The chain links TRBV3-1 to TRBJ1-4; D is unclear. This TCR was recovered from a woman between 18 and 30 years old in good health. CDR3 coding DNA: TGTGCCAGCAGCCAACCCCGGACCTTCCGGGAAAAACTGTTTTTT. Translation: CASSQPRTFREKLFF.